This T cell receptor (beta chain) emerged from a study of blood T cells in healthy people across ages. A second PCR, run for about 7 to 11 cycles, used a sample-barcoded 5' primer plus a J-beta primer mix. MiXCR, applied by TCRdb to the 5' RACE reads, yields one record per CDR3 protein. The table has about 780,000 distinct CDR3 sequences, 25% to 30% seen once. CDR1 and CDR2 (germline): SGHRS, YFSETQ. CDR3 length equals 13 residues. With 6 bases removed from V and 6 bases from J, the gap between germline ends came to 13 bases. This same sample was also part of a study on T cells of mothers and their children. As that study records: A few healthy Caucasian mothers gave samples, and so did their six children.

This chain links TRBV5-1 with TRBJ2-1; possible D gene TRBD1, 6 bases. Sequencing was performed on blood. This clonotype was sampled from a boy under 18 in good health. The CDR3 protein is CASNSGDRNEQFF. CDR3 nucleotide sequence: TGCGCCAGCAACTCAGGGGATCGCAATGAGCAGTTCTTC.